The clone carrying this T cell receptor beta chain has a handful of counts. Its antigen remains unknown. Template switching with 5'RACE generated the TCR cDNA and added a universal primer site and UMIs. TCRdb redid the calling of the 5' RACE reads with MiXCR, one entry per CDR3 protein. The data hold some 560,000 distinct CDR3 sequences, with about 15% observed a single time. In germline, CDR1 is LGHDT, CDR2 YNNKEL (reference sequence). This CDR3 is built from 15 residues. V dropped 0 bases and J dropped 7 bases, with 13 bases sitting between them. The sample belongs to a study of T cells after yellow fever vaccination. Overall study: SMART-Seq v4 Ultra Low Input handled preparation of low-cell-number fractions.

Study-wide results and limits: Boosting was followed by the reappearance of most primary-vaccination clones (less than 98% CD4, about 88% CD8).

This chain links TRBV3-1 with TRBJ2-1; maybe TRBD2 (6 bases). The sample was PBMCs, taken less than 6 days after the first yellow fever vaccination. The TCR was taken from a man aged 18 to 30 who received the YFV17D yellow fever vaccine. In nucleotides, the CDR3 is TGTGCCAGCAGCCAAGATTTAGGAGGGGTGAATGAGCAGTTCTTC. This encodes CASSQDLGGVNEQFF.